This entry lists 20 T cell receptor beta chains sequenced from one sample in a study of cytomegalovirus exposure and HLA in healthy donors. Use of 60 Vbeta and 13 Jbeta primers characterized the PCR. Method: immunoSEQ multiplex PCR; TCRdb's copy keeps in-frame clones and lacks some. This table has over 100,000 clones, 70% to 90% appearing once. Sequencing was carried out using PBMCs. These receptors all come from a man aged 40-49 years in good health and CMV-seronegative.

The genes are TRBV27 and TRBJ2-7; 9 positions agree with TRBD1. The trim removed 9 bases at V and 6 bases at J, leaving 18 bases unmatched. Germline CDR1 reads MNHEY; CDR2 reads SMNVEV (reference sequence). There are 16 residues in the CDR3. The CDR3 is CARTEPRDRAVSEQYF. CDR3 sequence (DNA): TGTGCCAGAACAGAACCACGGGACAGGGCCGTTTCCGAGCAGTACTTC.

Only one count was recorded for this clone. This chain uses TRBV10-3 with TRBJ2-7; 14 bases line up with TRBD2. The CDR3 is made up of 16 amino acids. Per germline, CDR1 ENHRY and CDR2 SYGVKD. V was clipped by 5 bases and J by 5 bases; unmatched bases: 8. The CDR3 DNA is TGTGCCATCAGTCCGGGACTAGCGGGAGTGGTGAACGAGCAGTACTTC. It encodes CAISPGLAGVVNEQYF.

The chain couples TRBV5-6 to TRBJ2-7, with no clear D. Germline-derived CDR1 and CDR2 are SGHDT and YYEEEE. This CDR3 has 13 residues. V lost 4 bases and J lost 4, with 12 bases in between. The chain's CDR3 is CASSPRFSYEQYF. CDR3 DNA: TGTGCCAGCAGCCCGCGATTTTCTTACGAGCAGTACTTC.

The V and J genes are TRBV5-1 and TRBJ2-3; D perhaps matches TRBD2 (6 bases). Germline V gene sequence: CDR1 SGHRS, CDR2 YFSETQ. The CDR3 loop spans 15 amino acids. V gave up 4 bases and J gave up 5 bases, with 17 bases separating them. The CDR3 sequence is CASSASLALEDTQYF. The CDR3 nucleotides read TGCGCCAGCAGCGCCTCACTAGCTCTTGAAGATACGCAGTATTTT.

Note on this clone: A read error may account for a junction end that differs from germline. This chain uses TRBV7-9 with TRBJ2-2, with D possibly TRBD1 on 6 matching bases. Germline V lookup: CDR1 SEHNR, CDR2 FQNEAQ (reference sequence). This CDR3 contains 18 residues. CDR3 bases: TGTTCCAGCAGCTTCGTTGGGTGGAAACAGGGTTTAACCGGGGAGCTGTTTTTT. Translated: CSSSFVGWKQGLTGELFF.

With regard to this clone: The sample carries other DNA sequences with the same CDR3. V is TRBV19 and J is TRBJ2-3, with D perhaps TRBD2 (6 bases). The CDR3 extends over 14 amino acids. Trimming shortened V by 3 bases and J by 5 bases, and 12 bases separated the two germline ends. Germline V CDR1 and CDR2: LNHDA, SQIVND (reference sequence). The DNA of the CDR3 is TGTGCCAGTAGTATTGGGGGGAGAGGAGATACGCAGTATTTT. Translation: CASSIGGRGDTQYF.

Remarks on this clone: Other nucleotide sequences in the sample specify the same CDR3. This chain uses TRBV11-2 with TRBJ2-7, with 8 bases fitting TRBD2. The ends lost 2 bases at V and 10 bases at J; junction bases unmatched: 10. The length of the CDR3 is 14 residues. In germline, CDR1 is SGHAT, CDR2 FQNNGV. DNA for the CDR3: TGTGCCAGCAGCTTATGGCGGGGGGAGGGGGGACAGTACTTC. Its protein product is CASSLWRGEGGQYF.

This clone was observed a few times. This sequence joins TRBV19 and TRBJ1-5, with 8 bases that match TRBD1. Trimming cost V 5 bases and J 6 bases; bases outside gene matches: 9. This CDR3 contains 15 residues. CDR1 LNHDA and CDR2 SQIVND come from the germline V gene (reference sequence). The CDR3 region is CASSGGQVKSQPQHF. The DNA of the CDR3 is TGTGCCAGTAGTGGGGGACAGGTCAAAAGTCAGCCCCAGCATTTT.

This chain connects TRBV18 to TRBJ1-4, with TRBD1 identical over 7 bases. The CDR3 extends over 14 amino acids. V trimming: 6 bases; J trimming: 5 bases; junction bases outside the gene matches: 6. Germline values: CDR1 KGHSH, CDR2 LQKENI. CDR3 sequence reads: CASSPDRVNEKLFF. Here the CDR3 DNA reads TGTGCCAGCTCCCCCGACAGGGTAAATGAAAAACTGTTTTTT.

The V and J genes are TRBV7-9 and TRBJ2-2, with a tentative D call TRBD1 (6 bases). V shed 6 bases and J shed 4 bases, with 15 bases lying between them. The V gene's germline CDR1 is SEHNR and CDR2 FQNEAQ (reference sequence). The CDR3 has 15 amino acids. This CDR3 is CASRFPGESTGELFF. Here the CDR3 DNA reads TGTGCCAGCAGGTTCCCAGGGGAGTCCACCGGGGAGCTGTTTTTT.

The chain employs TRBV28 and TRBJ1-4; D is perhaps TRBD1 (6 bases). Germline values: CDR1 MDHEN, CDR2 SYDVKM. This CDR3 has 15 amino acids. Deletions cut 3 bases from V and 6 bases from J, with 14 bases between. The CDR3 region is CASSLASGGHEKLFF. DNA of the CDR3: TGTGCCAGCAGTTTGGCAAGCGGGGGCCATGAAAAACTGTTTTTT.

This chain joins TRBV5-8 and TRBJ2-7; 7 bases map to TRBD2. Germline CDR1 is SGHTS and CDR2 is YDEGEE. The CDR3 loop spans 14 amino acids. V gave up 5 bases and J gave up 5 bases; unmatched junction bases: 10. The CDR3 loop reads CASRAGTTIHEQYF. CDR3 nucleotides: TGTGCCAGCAGGGCCGGGACTACCATCCACGAGCAGTACTTC.

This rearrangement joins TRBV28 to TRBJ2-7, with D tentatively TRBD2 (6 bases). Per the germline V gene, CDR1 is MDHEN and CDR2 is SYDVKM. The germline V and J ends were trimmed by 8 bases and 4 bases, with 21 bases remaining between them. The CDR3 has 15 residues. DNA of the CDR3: TGTGCCAGCGCCGGGAGCGGAGCAATGGCATACGAGCAGTACTTC. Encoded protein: CASAGSGAMAYEQYF. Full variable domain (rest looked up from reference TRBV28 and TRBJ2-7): DVKVTQSSRYLVKRTGEKVFLECVQDMDHENMFWYRQDPGLGLRLIYFSYDVKMKEKGDIPEGYSVSREKKERFSLILESASTNQTSMYLCASAGSGAMAYEQYFGPGTRLTVT.

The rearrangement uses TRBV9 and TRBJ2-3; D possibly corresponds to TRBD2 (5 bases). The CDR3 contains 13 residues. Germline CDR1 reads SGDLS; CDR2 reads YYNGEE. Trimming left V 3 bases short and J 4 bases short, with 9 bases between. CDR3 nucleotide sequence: TGTGCCAGCAGCGACCTACTAGCAGATACGCAGTATTTT. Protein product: CASSDLLADTQYF.

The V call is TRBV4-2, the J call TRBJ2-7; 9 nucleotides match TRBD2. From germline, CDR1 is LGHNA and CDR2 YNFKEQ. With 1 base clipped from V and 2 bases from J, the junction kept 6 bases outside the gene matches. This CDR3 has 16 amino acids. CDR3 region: CASSQALASGTYEQYF. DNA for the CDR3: TGTGCCAGCAGCCAAGCCCTGGCTAGCGGGACCTACGAGCAGTACTTC.

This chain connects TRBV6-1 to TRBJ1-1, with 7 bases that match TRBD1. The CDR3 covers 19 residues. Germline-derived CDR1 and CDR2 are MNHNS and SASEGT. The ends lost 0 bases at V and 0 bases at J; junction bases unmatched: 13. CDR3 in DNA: TGTGCCAGCAGTGAAGCCCAACAGGGGTGGGGGAATTTGAACACTGAAGCTTTCTTT. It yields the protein CASSEAQQGWGNLNTEAFF.

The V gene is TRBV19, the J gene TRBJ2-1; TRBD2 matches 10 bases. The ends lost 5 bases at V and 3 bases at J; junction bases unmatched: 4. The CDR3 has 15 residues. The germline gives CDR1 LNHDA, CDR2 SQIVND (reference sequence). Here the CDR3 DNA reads TGTGCCAGTAGTCCAACTAGCGGGATCTACAATGAGCAGTTCTTC. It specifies CASSPTSGIYNEQFF.

The CDR3 DNA reads TGTGCTAGTGGTTTGGGGGGCTCATTGGGCTACACCTTC. It is translated as CASGLGGSLGYTF. The chain carries TRBV12-5 and TRBJ1-2, with a possible D match to TRBD1 (5 bases). The length of the CDR3 is 13 residues. V was cut by 1 base and J by 8 bases, with 11 bases left in between. Germline values: CDR1 LGHNT, CDR2 FRNRAP.

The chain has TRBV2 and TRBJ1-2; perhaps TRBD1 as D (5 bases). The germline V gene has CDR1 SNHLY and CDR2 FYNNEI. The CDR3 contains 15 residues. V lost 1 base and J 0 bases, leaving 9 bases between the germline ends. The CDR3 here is CASSEGGRTNYGYTF. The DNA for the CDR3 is TGTGCCAGCAGTGAAGGGGGCCGGACTAACTATGGCTACACCTTC.

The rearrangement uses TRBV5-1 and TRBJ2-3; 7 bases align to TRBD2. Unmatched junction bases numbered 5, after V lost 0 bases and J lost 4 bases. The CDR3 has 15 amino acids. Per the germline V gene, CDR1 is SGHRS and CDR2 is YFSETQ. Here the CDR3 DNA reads TGCGCCAGCAGCTTGGAGGGGCGGGAGCCAGATACGCAGTATTTT. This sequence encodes CASSLEGREPDTQYF.